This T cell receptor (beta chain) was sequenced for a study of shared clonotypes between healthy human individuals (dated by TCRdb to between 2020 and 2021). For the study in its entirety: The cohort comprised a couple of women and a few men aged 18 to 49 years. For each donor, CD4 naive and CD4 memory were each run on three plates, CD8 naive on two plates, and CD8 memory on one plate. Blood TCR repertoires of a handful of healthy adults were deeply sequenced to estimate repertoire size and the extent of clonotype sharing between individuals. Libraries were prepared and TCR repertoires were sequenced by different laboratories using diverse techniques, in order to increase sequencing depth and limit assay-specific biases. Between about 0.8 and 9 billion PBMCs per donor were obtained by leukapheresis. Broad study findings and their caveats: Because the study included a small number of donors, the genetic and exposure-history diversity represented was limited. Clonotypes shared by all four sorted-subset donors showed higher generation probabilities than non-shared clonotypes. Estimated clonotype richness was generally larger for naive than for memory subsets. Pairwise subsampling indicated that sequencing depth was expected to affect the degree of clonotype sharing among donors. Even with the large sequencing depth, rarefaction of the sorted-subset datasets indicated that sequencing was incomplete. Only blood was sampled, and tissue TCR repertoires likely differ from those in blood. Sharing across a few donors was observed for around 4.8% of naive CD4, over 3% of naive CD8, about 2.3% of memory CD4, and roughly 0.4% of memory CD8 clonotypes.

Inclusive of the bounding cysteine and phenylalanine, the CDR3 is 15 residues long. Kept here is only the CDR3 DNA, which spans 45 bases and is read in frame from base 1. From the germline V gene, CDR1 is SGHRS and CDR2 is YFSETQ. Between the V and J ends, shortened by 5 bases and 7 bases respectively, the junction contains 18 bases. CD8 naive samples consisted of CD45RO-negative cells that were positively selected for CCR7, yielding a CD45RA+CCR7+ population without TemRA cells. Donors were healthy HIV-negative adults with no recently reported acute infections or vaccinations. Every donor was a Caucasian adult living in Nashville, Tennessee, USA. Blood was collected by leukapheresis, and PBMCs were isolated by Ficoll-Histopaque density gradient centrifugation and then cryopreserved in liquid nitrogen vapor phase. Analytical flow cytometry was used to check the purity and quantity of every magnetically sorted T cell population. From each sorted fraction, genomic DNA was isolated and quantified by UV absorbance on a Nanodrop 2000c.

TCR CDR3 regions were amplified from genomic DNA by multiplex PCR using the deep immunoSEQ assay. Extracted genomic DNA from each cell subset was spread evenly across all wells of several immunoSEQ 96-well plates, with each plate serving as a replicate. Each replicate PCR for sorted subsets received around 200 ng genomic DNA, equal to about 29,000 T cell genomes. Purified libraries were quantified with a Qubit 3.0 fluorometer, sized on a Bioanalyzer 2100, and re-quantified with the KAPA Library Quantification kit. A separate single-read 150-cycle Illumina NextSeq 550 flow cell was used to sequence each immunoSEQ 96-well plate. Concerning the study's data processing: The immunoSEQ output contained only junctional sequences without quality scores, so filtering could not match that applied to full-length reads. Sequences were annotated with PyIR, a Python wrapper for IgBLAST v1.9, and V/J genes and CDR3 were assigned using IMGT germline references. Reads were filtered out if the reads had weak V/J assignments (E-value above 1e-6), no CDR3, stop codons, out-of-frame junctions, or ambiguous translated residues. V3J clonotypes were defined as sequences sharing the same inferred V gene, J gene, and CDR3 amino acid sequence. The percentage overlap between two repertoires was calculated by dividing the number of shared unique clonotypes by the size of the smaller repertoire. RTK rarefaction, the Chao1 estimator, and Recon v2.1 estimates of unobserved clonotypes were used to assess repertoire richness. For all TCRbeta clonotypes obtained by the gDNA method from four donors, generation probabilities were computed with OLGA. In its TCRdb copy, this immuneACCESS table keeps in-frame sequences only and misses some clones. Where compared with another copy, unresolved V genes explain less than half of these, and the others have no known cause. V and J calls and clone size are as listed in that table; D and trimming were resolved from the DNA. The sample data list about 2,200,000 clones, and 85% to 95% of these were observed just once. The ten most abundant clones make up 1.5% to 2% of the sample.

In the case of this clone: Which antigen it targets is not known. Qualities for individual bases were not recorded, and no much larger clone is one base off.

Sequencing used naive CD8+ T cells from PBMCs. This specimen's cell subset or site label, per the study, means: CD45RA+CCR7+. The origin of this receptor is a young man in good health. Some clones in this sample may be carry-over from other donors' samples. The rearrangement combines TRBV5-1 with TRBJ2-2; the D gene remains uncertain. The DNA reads TGCGCCAGCAGTCCCCTCACAGAGAGAATCGGGGAGCTGTTTTTT. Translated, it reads CASSPLTERIGELFF.